This TCR beta chain was captured in a study of T cell changes during pregnancy in multiple sclerosis. The method was immunoSEQ multiplex PCR; TCRdb's version includes in-frame clones alone and lacks a portion of them. The table has about 68,000 clones, about nine tenths seen once; the top ten hold 1.5%. CDR1 is SGHRS, CDR2 YFSETQ, per germline. CDR3 length: 14 residues. The germline V and J ends were trimmed by 5 bases and 2 bases, with 11 bases remaining between them. Here the sequenced sample was peripheral blood, taken in the third trimester of pregnancy. This receptor was identified in a female donor with multiple sclerosis, enrolled in a pregnancy study. V and J are TRBV5-1 and TRBJ1-5; D gene unclear. CDR3 in DNA: TGCGCCAGCAGACGGAGGCCGGGCAATCAGCCCCAGCATTTT. It translates to CASRRRPGNQPQHF.